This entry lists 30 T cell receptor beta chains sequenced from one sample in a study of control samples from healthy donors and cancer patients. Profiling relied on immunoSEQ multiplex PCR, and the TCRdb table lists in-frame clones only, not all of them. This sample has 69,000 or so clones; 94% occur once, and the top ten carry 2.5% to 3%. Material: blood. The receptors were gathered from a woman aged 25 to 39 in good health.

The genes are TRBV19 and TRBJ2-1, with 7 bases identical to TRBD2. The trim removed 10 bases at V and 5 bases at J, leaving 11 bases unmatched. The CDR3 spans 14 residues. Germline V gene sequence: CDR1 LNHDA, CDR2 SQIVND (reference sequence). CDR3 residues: CATHGRGTDNEQFF. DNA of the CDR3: TGTGCCACCCATGGGCGGGGGACCGACAATGAGCAGTTCTTC. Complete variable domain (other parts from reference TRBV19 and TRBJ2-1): DGGITQSPKYLFRKEGQNVTLSCEQNLNHDAMYWYRQDPGQGLRLIYYSQIVNDFQKGDIAEGYSVSREKKESFPLTVTSAQKNPTAFYLCATHGRGTDNEQFFGPGTRLTVL.

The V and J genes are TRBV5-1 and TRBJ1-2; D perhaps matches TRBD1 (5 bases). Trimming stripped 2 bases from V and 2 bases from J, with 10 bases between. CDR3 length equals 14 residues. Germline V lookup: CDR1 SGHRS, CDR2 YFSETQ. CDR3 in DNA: TGCGCCAGCAGCTTAACAGGTGGGAACTATGGCTACACCTTC. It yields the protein CASSLTGGNYGYTF.

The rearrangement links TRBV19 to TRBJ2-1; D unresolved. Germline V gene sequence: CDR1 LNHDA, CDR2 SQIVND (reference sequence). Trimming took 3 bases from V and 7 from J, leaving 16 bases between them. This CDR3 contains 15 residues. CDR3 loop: CASSIVRGLGNEQFF. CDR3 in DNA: TGTGCCAGTAGTATTGTCCGTGGGCTGGGGAATGAGCAGTTCTTC.

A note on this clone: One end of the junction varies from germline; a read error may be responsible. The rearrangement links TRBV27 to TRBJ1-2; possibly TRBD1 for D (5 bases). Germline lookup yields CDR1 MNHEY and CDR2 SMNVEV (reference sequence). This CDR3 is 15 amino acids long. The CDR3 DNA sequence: TGTGCGAGCAAGAAGCAGGGTACCATGGGCTATGGCTACACCTTC. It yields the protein CASKKQGTMGYGYTF.

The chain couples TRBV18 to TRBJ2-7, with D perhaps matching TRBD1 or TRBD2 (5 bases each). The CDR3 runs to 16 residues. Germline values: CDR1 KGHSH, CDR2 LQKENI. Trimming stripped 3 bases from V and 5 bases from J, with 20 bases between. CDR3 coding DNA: TGTGCCAGCTCACCCTCCTTTCGGGGAGTGGGGCACGAGCAGTACTTC. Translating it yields CASSPSFRGVGHEQYF.

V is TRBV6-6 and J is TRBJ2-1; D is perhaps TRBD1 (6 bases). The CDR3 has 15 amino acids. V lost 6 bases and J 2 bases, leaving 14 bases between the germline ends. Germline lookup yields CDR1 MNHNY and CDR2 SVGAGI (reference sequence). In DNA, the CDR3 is TGTGCCAGCAGAAACGGGGACACCCCCTACAATGAGCAGTTCTTC. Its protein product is CASRNGDTPYNEQFF.

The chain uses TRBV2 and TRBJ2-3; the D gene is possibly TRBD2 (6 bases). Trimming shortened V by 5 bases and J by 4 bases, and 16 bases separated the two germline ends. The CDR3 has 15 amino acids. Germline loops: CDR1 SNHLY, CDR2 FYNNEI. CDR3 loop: CASSPGTPGADTQYF. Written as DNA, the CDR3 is TGTGCCAGCAGTCCCGGGACCCCGGGGGCAGATACGCAGTATTTT.

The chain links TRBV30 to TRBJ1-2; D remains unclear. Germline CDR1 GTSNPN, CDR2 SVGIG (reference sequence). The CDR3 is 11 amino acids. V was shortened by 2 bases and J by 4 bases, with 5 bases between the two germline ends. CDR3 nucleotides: TGTGCCTGGAGTTCCCTCTATGGCTACACCTTC. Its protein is CAWSSLYGYTF.

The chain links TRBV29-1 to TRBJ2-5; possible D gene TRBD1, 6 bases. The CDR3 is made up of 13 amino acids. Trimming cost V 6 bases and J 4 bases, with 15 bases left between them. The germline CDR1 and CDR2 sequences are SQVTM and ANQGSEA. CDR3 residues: CSVAGQTGETQYF. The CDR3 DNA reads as TGCAGCGTGGCAGGACAGACGGGAGAGACCCAGTACTTC.

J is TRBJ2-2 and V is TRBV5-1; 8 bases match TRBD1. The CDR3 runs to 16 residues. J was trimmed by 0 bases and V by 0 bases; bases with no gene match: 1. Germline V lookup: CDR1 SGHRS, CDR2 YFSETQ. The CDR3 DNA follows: TGCGCCAGCAGCTTGGCGGGACAGGCGAACACCGGGGAGCTGTTTTTT. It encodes CASSLAGQANTGELFF. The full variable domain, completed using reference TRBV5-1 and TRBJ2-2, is KAGVTQTPRYLIKTRGQQVTLSCSPISGHRSVSWYQQTPGQGLQFLFEYFSETQRNKGNFPGRFSGRQFSNSRSEMNVSTLELGDSALYLCASSLAGQANTGELFFGEGSRLTVL.

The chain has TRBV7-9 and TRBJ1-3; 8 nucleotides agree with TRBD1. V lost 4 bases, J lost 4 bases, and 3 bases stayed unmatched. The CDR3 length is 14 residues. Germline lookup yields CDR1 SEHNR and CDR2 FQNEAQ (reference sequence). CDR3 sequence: CASSSTGEGNTIYF. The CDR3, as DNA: TGTGCCAGCAGCTCGACAGGGGAAGGAAACACCATATATTTT.

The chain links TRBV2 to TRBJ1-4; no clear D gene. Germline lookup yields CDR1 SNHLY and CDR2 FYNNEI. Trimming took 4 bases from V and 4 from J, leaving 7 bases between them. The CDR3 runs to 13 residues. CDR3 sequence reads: CASSVGLNEKLFF. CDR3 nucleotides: TGTGCCAGCAGTGTCGGCCTTAATGAAAAACTGTTTTTT.

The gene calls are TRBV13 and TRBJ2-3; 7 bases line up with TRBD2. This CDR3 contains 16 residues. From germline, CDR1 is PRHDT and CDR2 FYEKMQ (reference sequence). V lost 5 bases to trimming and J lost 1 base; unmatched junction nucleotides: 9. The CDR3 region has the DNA TGTGCCAGCAGCCGTCGGGGAGGGCAAGGCACAGATACGCAGTATTTT. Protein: CASSRRGGQGTDTQYF.

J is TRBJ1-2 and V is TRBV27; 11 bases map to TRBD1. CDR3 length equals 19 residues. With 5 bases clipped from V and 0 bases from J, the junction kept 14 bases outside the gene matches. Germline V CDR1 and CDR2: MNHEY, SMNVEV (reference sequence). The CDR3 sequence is CASSKKTGTGGLTNYGYTF. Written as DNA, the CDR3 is TGTGCCAGCAGTAAAAAAACCGGGACAGGGGGTTTAACTAACTATGGCTACACCTTC.

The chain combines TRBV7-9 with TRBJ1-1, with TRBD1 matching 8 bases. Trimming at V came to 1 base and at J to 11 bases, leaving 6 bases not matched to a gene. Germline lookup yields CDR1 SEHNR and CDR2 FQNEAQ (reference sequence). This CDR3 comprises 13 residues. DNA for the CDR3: TGTGCCAGCAGCTTAGGGACAGGGAGTGGCGCTTTCTTT. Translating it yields CASSLGTGSGAFF.

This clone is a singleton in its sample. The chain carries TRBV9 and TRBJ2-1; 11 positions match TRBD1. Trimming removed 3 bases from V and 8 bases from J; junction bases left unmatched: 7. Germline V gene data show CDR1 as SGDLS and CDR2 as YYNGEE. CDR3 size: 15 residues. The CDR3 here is CASSARTGGPYEQFF. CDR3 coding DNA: TGTGCCAGCAGCGCGAGGACAGGGGGCCCCTATGAGCAGTTCTTC.

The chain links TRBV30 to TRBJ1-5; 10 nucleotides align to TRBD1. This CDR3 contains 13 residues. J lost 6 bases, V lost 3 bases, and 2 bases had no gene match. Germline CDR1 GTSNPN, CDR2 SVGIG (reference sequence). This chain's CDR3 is CAWRGQGTQPQHF. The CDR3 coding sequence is TGTGCCTGGAGGGGACAGGGGACTCAGCCCCAGCATTTT.

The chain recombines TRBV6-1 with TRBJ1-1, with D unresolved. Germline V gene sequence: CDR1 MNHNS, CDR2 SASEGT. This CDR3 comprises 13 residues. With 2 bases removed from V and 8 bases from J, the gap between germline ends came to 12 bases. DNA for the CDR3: TGTGCCAGCAGTGAAATGCGAGGTTCCGAAGCTTTCTTT. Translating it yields CASSEMRGSEAFF.

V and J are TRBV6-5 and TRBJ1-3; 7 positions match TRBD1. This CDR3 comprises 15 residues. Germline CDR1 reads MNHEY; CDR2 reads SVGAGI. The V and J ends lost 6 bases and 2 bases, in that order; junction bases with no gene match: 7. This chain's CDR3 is CASSLQGQAGNTIYF. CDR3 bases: TGTGCCAGCAGCTTACAGGGGCAGGCTGGAAACACCATATATTTT.

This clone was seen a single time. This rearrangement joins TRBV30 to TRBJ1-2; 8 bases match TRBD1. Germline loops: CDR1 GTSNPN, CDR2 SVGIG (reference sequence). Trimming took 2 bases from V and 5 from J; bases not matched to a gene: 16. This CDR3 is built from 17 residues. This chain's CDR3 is CAWSPPPRTGGRYGYTF. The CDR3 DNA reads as TGTGCCTGGAGTCCCCCACCCCGAACAGGGGGTAGGTATGGCTACACCTTC.

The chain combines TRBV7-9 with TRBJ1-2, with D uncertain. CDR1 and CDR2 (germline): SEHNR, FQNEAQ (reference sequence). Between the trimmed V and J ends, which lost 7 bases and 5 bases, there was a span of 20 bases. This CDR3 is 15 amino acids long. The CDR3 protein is CASTSLGELNYGYTF. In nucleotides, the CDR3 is TGTGCCAGCACCTCCCTTGGGGAACTGAATTATGGCTACACCTTC.

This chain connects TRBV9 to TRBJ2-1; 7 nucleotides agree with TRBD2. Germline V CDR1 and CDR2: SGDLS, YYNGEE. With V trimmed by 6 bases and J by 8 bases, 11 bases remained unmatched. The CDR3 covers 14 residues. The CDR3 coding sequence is TGTGCCAGCAATAAGGAGGGAGGGCCGGATGAGCAGTTCTTC. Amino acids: CASNKEGGPDEQFF. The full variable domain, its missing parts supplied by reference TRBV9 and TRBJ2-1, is DSGVTQTPKHLITATGQRVTLRCSPRSGDLSVYWYQQSLDQGLQFLIQYYNGEERAKGNILERFSAQQFPDLHSELNLSSLELGDSALYFCASNKEGGPDEQFFGPGTRLTVL.

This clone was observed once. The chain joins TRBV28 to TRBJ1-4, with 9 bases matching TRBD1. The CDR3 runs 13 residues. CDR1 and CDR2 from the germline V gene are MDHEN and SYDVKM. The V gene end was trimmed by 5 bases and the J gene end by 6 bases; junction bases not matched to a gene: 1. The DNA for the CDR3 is TGTGCCAGCAGTGACAGGGGGTATGAAAAACTGTTTTTT. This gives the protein CASSDRGYEKLFF.

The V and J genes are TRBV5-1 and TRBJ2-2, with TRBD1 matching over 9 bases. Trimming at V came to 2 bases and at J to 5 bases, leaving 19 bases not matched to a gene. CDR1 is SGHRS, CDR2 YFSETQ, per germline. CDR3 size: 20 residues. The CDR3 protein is CASSFPRGPTGGVGTGELFF. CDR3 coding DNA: TGCGCCAGCAGCTTTCCCCGGGGCCCTACAGGGGGCGTAGGTACCGGGGAGCTGTTTTTT.

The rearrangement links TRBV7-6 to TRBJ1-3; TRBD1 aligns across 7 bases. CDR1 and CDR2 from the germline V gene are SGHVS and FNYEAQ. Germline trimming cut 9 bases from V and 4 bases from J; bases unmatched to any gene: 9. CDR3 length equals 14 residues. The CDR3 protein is CASSDRARGNTIYF. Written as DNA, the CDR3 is TGTGCCAGTAGCGACAGGGCGCGAGGAAACACCATATATTTT.

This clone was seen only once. Written as DNA, the CDR3 is TGTGCCAGCTCACCCAGGACAGTAAATAATTCACCCCTCCACTTT. It specifies CASSPRTVNNSPLHF. V usage is TRBV18 and J usage is TRBJ1-6; D is possibly TRBD1 (6 bases). Germline assignment: CDR1 KGHSH and CDR2 LQKENI. V was trimmed by 3 bases and J by 5 bases, leaving 11 bases between them. The CDR3 loop spans 15 amino acids.

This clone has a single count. The CDR3 sequence is CASSWERSSYNEQFF. The CDR3 bases are TGTGCCAGCAGCTGGGAGAGAAGCTCCTACAATGAGCAGTTCTTC. The chain has TRBV11-1 and TRBJ2-1; perhaps TRBD2 as D (5 bases). CDR1 is SGHAT, CDR2 FQDESV, per germline (reference sequence). CDR3 length: 15 residues. V dropped 4 bases and J dropped 0 bases, with 10 bases sitting between them.

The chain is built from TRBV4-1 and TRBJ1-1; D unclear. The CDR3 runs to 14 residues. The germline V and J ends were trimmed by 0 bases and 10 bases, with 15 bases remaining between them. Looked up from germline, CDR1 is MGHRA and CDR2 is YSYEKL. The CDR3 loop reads CASSQEGLTPGAFF. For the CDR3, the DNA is TGCGCCAGCAGCCAAGAGGGTCTTACCCCGGGAGCTTTCTTT.

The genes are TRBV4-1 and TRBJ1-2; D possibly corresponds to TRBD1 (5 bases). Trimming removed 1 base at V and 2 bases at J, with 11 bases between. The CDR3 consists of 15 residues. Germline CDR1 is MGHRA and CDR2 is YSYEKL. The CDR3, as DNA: TGCGCCAGCAGCCAAGCAACAGCAGGGAACTATGGCTACACCTTC. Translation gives CASSQATAGNYGYTF.

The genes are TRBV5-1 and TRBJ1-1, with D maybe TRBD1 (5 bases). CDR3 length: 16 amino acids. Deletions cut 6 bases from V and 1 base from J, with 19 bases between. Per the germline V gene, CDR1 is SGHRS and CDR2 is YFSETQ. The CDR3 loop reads CASTREGRGRNTEAFF. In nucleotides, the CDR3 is TGCGCCAGCACCCGAGAAGGGAGGGGAAGGAACACTGAAGCTTTCTTT.